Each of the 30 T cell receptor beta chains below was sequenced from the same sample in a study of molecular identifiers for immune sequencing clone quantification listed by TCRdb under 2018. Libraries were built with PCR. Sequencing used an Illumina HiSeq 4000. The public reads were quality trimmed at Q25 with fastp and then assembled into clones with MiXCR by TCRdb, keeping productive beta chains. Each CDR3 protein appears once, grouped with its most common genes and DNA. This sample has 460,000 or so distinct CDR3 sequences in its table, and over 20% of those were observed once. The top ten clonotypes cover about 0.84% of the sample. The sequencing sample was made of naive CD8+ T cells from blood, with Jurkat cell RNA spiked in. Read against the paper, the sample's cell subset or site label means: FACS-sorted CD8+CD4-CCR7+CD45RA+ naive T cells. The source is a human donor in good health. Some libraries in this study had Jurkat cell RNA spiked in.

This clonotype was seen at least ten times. CDR3 protein: CASSEETRGIKNIQYF. CDR3 sequence (DNA): TGTGCCAGCAGTGAAGAGACCAGGGGGATCAAAAACATTCAGTACTTC. The chain links TRBV2 to TRBJ2-4, with TRBD1 matching 7 bases. This CDR3 contains 16 residues. V was pared by 1 base and J by 3 bases, with 6 bases of the junction left unmatched. Germline CDR1 reads SNHLY; CDR2 reads FYNNEI.

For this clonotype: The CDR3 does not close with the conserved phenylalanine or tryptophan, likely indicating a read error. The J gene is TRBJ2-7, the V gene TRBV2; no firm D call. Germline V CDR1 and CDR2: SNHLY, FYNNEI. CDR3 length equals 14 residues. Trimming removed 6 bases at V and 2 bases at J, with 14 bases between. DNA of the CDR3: TGTGCCAGCAGCAGGACGTACGGTCCCTACGAGCAGTACCTC. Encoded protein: CASSRTYGPYEQYL.

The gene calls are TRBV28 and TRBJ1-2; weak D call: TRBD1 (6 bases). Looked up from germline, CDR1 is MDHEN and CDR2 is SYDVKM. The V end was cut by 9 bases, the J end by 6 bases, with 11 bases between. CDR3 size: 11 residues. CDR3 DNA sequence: TGTGCCAGTCAACGGGGGCATGGCTACACCTTC. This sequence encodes CASQRGHGYTF.

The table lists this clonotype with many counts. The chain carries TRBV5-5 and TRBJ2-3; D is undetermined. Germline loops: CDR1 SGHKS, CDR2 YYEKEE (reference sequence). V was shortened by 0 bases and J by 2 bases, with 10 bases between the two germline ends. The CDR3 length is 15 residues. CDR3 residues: CASSLDFSSTDTQYF. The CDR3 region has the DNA TGTGCCAGCAGCTTGGACTTTAGTTCCACAGATACGCAGTATTTT.

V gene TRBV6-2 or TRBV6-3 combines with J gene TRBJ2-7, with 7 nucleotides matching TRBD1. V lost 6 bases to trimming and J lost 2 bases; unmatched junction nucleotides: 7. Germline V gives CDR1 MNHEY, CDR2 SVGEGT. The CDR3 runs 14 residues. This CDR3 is CASRTWTGPYEQYF. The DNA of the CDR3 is TGTGCCAGCAGGACCTGGACAGGCCCCTACGAGCAGTACTTC.

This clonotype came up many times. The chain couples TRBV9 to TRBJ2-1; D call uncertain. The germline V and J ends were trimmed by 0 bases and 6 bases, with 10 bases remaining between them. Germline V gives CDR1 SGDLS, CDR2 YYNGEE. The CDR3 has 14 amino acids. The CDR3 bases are TGTGCCAGCAGCGTAGTGGCAGACGGCAATGAGCAGTTCTTC. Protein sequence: CASSVVADGNEQFF.

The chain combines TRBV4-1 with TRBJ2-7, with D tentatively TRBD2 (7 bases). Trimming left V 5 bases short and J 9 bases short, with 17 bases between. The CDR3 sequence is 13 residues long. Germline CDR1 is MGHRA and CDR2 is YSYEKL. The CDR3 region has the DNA TGCGCCAGCAGCAGGGGGGGAGGGTGGATGCAGTACTTC. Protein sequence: CASSRGGGWMQYF.

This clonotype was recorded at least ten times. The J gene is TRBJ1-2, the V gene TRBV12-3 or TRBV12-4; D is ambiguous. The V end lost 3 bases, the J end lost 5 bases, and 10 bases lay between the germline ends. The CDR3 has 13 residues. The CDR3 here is CASSFQAVYGYTF. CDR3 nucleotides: TGTGCCAGCAGTTTTCAGGCAGTGTATGGCTACACCTTC.

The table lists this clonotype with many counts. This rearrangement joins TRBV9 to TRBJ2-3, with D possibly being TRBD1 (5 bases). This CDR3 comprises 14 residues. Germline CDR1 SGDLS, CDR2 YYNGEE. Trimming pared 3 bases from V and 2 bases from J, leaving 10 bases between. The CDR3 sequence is CASSADSVTDTQYF. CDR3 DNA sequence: TGTGCCAGCAGCGCAGACAGTGTCACAGATACGCAGTATTTT.

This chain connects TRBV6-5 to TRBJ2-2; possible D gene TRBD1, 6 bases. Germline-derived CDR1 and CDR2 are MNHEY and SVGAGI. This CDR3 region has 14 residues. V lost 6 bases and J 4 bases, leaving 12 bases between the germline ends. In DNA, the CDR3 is TGTGCCAGCAGATCAGGGGTTAGCACCGGGGAGCTGTTTTTT. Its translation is CASRSGVSTGELFF.

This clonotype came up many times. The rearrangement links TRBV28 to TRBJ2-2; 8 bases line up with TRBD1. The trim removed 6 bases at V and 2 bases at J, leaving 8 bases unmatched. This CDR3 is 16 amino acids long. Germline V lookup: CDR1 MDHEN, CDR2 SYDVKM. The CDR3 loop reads CASRGGRGRNTGELFF. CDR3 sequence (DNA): TGTGCCAGCAGGGGGGGCAGGGGGCGCAACACCGGGGAGCTGTTTTTT.

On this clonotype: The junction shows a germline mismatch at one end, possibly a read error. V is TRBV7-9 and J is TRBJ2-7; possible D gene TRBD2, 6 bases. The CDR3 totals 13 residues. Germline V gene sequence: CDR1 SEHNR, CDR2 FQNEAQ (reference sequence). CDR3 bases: TGTGCCAGCGGCTTCCGCGGGGACTACGAGCAGTACTTC. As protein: CASGFRGDYEQYF.

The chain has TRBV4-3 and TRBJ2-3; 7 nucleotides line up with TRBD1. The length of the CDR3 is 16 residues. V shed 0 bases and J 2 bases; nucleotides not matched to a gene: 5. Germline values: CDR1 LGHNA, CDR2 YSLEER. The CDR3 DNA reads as TGCGCCAGCAGCCAAGAACGACAGGGTTACACAGATACGCAGTATTTT. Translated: CASSQERQGYTDTQYF.

The CDR3, as DNA: TGTGCCAGCAGCTTAGCCGGGACTAGCGGGAGAGCGAACACCGGGGAGCTGTTTTTT. Translation: CASSLAGTSGRANTGELFF. This chain links TRBV7-9 with TRBJ2-2, with TRBD2 matching 14 bases. With 0 bases clipped from V and 0 bases from J, the junction kept 3 bases outside the gene matches. CDR3 length: 19 residues. CDR1 is SEHNR, CDR2 FQNEAQ, per germline (reference sequence).

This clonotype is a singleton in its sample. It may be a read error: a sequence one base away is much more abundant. The chain's CDR3 is CVSSLARTGGEAFF. The CDR3 nucleotides read TGTGTCAGCAGCTTAGCGCGCACAGGGGGAGAAGCTTTCTTT. The chain uses TRBV7-6 and TRBJ1-1; 8 positions match TRBD1. Germline CDR1 SGHVS, CDR2 FNYEAQ. The CDR3 spans 14 residues.

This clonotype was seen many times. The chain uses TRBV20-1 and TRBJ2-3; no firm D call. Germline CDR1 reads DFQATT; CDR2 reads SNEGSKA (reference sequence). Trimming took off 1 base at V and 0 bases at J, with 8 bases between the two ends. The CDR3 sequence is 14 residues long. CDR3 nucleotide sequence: TGCAGTGCTAGAGTCGGCGTCAGCACAGATACGCAGTATTTT. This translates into CSARVGVSTDTQYF.

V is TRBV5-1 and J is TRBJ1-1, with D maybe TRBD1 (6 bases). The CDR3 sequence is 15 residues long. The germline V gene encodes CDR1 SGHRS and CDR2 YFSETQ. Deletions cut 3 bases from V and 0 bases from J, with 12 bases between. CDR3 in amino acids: CASSWMGGLNTEAFF. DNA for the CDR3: TGCGCCAGCAGCTGGATGGGGGGCCTGAACACTGAAGCTTTCTTT.

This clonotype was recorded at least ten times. DNA for the CDR3: TGTGCCAGCAGCTTGACAGGTTACAATGAGCAGTTCTTC. Translated: CASSLTGYNEQFF. The chain recombines TRBV7-2 with TRBJ2-1, with D perhaps matching TRBD1 (6 bases). CDR3 size: 13 residues. CDR1 is SGHTA, CDR2 FQGNSA, per germline. V was trimmed by 3 bases and J by 4 bases, leaving 7 bases between them.

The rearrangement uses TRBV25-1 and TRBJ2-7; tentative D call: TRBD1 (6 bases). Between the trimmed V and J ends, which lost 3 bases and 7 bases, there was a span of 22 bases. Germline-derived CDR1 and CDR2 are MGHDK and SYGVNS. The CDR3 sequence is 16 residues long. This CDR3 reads CASSDFLGASFGEQYF. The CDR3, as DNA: TGTGCCAGCAGTGACTTCTTGGGGGCGAGTTTTGGGGAGCAGTACTTC.

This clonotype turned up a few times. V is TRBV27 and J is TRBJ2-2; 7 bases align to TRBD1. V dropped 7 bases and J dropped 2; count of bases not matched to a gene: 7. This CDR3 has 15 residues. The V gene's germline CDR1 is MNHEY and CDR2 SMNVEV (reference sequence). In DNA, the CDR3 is TGTGCCAGCAACCCGACAGGGACAAACACCGGGGAGCTGTTTTTT. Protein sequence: CASNPTGTNTGELFF.

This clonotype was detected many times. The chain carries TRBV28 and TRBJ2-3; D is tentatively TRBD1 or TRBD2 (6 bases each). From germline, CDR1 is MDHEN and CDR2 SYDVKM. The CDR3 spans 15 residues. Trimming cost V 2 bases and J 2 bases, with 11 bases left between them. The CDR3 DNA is TGTGCCAGCAGTTTAGCGGGACACAACACAGATACGCAGTATTTT. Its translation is CASSLAGHNTDTQYF.

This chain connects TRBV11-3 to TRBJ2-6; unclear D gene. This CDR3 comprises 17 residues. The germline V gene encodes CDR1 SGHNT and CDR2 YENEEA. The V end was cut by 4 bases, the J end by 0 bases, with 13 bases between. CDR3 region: CASSSTRVDSGANVLTF. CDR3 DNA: TGTGCCAGCAGCTCCACAAGGGTTGACTCTGGGGCCAACGTCCTGACTTTC. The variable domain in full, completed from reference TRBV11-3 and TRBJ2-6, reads EAGVVQSPRYKIIEKKQPVAFWCNPISGHNTLYWYLQNLGQGPELLIRYENEEAVDDSQLPKDRFSAERLKGVDSTLKIQPAELGDSAVYLCASSSTRVDSGANVLTFGAGSRLTVL.

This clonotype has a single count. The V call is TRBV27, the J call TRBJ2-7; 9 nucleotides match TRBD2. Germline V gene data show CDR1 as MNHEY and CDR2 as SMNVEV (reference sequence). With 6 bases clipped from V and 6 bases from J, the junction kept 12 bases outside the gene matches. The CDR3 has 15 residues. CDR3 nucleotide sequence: TGTGCCAGCAGCCCTCGGCCTAGCGGGAATGGCGAGCAGTACTTC. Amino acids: CASSPRPSGNGEQYF.

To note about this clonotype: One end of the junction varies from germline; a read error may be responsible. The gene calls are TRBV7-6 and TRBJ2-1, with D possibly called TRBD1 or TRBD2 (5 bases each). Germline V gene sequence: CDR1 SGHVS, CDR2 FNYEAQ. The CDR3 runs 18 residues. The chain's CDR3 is CAGSLDAGGRDLYNEQFF. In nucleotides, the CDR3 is TGTGCCGGCAGCTTAGATGCCGGCGGCAGGGACCTATACAATGAGCAGTTCTTC.

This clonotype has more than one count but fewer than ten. The CDR3 coding sequence is TGTGCCAGCAGCGGAGGACTAGCGGGAGACAATGAGCAGTTCTTC. Its translation is CASSGGLAGDNEQFF. V and J are TRBV7-9 and TRBJ2-1; 13 nucleotides match TRBD2. The CDR3 extends over 15 amino acids. With V trimmed by 5 bases and J by 5 bases, 3 bases remained unmatched. The germline V gene encodes CDR1 SEHNR and CDR2 FQNEAQ (reference sequence).

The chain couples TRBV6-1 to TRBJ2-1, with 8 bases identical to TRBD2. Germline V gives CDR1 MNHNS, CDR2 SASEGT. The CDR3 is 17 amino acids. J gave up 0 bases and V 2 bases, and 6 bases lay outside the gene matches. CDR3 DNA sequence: TGTGCCAGCAGTGAACGGAAGCGGGAGTACTCCTACAATGAGCAGTTCTTC. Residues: CASSERKREYSYNEQFF.

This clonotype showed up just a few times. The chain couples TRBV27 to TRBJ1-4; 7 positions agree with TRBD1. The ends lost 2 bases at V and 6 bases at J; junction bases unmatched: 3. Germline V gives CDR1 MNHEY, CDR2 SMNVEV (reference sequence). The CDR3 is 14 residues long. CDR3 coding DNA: TGTGCCAGCAGTTTAGGGCAGGGGGATGAAAAACTGTTTTTT. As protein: CASSLGQGDEKLFF.

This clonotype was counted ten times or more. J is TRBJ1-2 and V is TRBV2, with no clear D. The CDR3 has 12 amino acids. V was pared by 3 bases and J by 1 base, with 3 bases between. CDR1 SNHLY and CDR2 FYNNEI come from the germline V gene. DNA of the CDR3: TGTGCCAGCAGTGACAGTAACTATGGCTACACCTTC. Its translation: CASSDSNYGYTF. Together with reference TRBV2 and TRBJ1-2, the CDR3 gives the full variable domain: EPEVTQTPSHQVTQMGQEVILRCVPISNHLYFYWYRQILGQKVEFLVSFYNNEISEKSEIFDDQFSVERPDGSNFTLKIRSTKLEDSAMYFCASSDSNYGYTFGSGTRLTVV.

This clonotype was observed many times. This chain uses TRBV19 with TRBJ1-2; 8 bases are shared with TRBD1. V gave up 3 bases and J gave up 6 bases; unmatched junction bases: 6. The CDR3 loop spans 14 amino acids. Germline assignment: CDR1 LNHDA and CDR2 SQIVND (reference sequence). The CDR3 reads CASSMAGTGHGYTF. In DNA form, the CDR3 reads TGTGCCAGTAGTATGGCTGGGACAGGTCATGGCTACACCTTC.

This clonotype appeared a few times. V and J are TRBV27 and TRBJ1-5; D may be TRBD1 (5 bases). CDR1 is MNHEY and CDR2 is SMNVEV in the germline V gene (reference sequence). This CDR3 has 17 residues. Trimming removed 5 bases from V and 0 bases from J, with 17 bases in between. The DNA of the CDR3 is TGTGCCAGCAGTCCGTCCGGGACCGAAAATAGCAATCAGCCCCAGCATTTT. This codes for CASSPSGTENSNQPQHF.